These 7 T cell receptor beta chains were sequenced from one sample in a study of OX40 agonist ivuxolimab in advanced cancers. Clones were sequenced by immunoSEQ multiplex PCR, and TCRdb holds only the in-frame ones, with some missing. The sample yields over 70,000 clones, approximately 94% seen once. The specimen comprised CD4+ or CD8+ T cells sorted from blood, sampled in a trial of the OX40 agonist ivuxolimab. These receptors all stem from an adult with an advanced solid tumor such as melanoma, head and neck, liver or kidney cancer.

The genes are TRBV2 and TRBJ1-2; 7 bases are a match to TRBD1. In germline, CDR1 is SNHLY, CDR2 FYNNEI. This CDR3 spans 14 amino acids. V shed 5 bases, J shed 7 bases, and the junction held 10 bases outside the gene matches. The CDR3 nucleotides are TGTGCCAGCAGTCGTGACAGGGATGGGGGTGGCTACACCTTC. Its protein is CASSRDRDGGGYTF.

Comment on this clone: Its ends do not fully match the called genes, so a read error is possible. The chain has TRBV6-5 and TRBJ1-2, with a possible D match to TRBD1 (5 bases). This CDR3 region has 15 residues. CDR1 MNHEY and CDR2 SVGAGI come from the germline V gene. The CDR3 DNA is TGTGCCAGCAGCTACTTCGGGGGGAACAACTATGGCTACACCTTC. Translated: CASSYFGGNNYGYTF.

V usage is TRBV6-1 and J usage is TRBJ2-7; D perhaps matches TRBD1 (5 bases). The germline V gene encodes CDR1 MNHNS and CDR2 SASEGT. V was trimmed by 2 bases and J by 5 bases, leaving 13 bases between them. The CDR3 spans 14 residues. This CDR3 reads CASSERPGQDEQYF. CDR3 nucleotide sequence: TGTGCCAGCAGTGAAAGGCCAGGGCAGGACGAGCAGTACTTC.

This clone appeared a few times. CDR3 nucleotide sequence: TGCGCCAGCAGCTTGGGTCCGGCGGGCAGGGCCAATTCACCCCTCCACTTT. Amino acid sequence: CASSLGPAGRANSPLHF. The chain couples TRBV5-1 to TRBJ1-6, with D possibly TRBD1 on 5 matching bases. This CDR3 is built from 17 residues. Germline CDR1 is SGHRS and CDR2 is YFSETQ. V shed 0 bases and J shed 7 bases, with 17 bases lying between them. Variable domain in full (rest from reference TRBV5-1 and TRBJ1-6): KAGVTQTPRYLIKTRGQQVTLSCSPISGHRSVSWYQQTPGQGLQFLFEYFSETQRNKGNFPGRFSGRQFSNSRSEMNVSTLELGDSALYLCASSLGPAGRANSPLHFGNGTRLTVT.

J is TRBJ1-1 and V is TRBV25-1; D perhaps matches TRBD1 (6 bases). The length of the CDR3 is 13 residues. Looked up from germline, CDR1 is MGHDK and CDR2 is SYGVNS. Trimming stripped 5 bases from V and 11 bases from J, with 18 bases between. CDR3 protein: CASSWTGAGEAFF. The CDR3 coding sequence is TGTGCCAGCAGTTGGACGGGGGCGGGCGAGGCTTTCTTT.

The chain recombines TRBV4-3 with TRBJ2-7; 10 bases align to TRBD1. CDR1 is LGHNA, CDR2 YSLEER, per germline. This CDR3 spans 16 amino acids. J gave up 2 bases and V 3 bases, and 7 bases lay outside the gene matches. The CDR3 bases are TGCGCCAGCAGCCACTCCGGGACAGGGGAGACCTACGAGCAGTACTTC. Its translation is CASSHSGTGETYEQYF.

The CDR3 nucleotides are TGTGCCAGTAGTATAGGCACGACTAGCGGGAGAGGCTACGAGCAGTACTTC. Amino acid sequence: CASSIGTTSGRGYEQYF. The chain uses TRBV19 and TRBJ2-7, with 12 bases identical to TRBD2. V lost 1 base to trimming and J lost 3 bases; unmatched junction nucleotides: 7. CDR3 length: 17 amino acids. Germline V gene data show CDR1 as LNHDA and CDR2 as SQIVND (reference sequence).